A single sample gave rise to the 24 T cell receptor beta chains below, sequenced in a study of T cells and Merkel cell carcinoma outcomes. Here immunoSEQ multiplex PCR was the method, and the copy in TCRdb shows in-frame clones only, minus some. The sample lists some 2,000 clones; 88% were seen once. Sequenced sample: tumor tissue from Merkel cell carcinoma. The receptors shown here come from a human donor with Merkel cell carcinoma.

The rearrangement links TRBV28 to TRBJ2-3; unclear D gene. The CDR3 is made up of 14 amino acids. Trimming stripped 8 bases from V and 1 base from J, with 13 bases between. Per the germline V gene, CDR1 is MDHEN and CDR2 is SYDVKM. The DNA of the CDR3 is TGTGCCAGCTCTTTTGTCCTGGGCACAGATACGCAGTATTTT. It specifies CASSFVLGTDTQYF. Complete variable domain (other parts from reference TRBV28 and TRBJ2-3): DVKVTQSSRYLVKRTGEKVFLECVQDMDHENMFWYRQDPGLGLRLIYFSYDVKMKEKGDIPEGYSVSREKKERFSLILESASTNQTSMYLCASSFVLGTDTQYFGPGTRLTVL.

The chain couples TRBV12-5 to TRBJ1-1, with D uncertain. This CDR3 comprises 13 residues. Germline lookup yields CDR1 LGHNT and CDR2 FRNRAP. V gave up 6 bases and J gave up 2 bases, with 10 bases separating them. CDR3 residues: CASGTEFNTEAFF. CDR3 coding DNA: TGTGCTAGTGGGACGGAATTTAACACTGAAGCTTTCTTT. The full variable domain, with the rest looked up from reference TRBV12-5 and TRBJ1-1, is DARVTQTPRHKVTEMGQEVTMRCQPILGHNTVFWYRQTMMQGLELLAYFRNRAPLDDSGMPKDRFSAEMPDATLATLKIQPSEPRDSAVYFCASGTEFNTEAFFGQGTRLTVV.

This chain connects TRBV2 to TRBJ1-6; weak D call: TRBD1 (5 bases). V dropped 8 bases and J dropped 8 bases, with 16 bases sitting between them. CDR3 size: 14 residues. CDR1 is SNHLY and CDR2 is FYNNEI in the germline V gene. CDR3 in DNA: TGTGCCAGCTCGGGGGAGGGTCTTCATTCACCCCTCCACTTT. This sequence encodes CASSGEGLHSPLHF.

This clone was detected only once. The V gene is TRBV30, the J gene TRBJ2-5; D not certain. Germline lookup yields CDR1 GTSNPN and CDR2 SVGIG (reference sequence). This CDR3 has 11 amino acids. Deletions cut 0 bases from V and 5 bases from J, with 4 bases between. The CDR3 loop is CAWSVKETQYF. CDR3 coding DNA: TGTGCCTGGAGTGTAAAGGAGACCCAGTACTTC.

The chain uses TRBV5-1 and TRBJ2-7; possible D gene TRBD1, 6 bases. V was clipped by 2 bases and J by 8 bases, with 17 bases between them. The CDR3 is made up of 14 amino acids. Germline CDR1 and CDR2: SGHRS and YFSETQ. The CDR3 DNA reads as TGCGCCAGCAGCTTTAGGGACAACCGTAACAAGCAGTACTTC. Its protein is CASSFRDNRNKQYF.

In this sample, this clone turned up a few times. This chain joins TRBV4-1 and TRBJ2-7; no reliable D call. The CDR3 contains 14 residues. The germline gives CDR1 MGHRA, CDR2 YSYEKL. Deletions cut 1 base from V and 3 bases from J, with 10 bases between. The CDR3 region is CASSQVHAIYEQYF. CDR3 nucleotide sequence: TGCGCCAGCAGCCAAGTCCACGCCATCTACGAGCAGTACTTC.

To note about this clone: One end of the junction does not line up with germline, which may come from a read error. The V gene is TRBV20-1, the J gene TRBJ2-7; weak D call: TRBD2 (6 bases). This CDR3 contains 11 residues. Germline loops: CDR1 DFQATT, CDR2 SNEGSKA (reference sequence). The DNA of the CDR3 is TGCAGTGCTAGAGATTGGGGGGACCTACACTTC. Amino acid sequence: CSARDWGDLHF.

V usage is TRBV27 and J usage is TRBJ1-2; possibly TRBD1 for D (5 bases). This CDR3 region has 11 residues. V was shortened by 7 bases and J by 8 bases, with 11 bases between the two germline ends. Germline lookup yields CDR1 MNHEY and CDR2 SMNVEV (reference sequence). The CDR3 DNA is TGTGCCAGCAAGCTGGGGCTAGGCTACACCTTC. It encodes CASKLGLGYTF.

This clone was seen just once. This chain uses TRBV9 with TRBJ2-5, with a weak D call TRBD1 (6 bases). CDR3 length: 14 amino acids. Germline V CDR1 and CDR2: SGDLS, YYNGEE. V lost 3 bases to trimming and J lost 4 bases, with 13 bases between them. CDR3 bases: TGTGCCAGCAGCGCCCTGGGGACAAGAGAGACCCAGTACTTC. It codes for CASSALGTRETQYF.

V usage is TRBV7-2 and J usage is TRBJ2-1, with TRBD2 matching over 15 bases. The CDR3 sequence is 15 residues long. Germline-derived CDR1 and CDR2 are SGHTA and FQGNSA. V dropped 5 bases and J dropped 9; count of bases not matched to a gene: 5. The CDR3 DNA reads TGTGCCAGCAGCCGGACTAGCGGGGGGGCCGGTGAGCAGTTCTTC. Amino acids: CASSRTSGGAGEQFF.

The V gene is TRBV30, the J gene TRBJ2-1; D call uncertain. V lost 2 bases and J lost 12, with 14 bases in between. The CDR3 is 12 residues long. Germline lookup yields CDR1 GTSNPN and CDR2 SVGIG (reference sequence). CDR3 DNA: TGTGCCTGGAGTTCCACCAGTCGAAGGCAGTTCTTC. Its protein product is CAWSSTSRRQFF.

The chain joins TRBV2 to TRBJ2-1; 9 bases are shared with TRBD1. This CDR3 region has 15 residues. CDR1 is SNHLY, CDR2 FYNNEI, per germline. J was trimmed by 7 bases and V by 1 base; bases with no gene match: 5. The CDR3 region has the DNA TGTGCCAGCAGTGAAGGGACAGGGGCGGGGAATGAGCAGTTCTTC. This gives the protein CASSEGTGAGNEQFF.

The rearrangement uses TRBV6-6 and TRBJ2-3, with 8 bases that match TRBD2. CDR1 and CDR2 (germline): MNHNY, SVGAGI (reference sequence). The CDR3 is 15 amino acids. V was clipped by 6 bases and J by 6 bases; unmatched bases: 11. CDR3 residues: CASSPILGGGDTQYF. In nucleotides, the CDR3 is TGTGCCAGCAGCCCTATCTTAGGCGGGGGGGATACGCAGTATTTT.

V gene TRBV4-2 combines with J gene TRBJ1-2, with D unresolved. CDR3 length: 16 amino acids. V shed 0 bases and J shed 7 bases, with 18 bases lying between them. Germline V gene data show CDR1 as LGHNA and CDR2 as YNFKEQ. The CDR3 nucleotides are TGTGCCAGCAGCCAAGATCCTACCCGGTCGAGATTTGGCTACACCTTC. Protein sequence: CASSQDPTRSRFGYTF.

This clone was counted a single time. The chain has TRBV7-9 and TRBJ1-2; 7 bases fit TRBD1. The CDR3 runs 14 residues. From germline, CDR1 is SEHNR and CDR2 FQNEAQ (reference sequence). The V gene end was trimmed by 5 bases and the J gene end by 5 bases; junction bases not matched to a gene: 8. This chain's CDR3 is CASSTTGDVYGYTF. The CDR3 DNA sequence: TGTGCCAGCAGCACCACAGGGGATGTATATGGCTACACCTTC. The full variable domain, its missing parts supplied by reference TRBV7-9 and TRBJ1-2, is DTGVSQNPRHKITKRGQNVTFRCDPISEHNRLYWYRQTLGQGPEFLTYFQNEAQLEKSRLLSDRFSAERPKGSFSTLEIQRTEQGDSAMYLCASSTTGDVYGYTFGSGTRLTVV.

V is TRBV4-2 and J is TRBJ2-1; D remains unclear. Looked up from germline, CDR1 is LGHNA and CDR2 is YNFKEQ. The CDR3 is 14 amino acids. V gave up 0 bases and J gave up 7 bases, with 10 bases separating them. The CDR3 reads CASSQDYQGNEQFF. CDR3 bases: TGTGCCAGCAGCCAAGACTATCAAGGGAATGAGCAGTTCTTC.

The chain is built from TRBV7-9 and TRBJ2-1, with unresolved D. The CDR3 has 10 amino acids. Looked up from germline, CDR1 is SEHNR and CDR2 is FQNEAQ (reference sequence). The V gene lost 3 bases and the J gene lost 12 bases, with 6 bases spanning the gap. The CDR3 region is CASSLGPQFF. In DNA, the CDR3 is TGTGCCAGCAGCTTGGGCCCGCAGTTCTTC.

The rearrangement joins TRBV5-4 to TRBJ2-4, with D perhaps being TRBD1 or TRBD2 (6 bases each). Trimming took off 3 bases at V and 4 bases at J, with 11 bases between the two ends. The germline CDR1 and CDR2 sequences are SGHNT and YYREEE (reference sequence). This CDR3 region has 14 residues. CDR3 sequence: CASSSTGAKNIQYF. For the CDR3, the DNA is TGTGCCAGCAGCTCGACGGGGGCAAAAAACATTCAGTACTTC.

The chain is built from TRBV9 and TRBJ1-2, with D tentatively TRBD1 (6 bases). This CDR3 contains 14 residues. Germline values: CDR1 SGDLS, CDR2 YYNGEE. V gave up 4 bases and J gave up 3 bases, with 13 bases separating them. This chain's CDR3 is CASSLQGSDYGYTF. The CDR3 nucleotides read TGTGCCAGCAGCTTACAGGGTAGTGACTATGGCTACACCTTC. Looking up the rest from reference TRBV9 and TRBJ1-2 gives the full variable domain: DSGVTQTPKHLITATGQRVTLRCSPRSGDLSVYWYQQSLDQGLQFLIQYYNGEERAKGNILERFSAQQFPDLHSELNLSSLELGDSALYFCASSLQGSDYGYTFGSGTRLTVV.

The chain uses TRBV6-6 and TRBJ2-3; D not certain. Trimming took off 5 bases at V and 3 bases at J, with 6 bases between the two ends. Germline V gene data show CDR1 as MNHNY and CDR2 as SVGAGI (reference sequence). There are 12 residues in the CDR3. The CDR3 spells CASSLLTDTQYF. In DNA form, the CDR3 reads TGTGCCAGCAGTCTACTAACAGATACGCAGTATTTT.

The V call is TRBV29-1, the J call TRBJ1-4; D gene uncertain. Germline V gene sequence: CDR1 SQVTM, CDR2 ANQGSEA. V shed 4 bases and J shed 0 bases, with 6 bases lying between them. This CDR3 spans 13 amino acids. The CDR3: CSVVGATNEKLFF. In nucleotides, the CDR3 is TGCAGCGTTGTGGGTGCAACTAATGAAAAACTGTTTTTT.

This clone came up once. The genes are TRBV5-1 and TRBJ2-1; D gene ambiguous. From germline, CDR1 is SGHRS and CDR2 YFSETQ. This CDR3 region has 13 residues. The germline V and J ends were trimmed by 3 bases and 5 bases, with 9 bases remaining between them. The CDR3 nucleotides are TGCGCCAGCAGCTGGATAGGGAACAATGAGCAGTTCTTC. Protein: CASSWIGNNEQFF.

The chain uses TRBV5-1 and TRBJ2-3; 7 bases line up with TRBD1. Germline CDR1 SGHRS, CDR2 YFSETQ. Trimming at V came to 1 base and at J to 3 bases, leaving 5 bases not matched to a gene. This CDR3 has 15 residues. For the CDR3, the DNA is TGCGCCAGCAGCTTGAGGGGGCTAAGGACAGATACGCAGTATTTT. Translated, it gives CASSLRGLRTDTQYF.

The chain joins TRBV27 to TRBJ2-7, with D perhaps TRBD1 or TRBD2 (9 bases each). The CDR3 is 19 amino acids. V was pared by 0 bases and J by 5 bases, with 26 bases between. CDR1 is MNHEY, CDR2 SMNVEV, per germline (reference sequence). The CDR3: CASSLSGQGTAGGVHEQYF. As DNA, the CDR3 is TGTGCCAGCAGTTTATCCGGACAGGGGACAGCGGGAGGTGTGCACGAGCAGTACTTC.